A selection of T cell receptor beta chains follows, all from one sample in a study of T cell responses to AZD1222 COVID-19 vaccine. This table comes from immunoSEQ multiplex PCR, and its TCRdb copy is limited to in-frame clones, with some not included. The table has more than 250,000 clones, approximately 95% seen once; the top ten hold around 0.5%. The sequencing here drew on peripheral blood, taken on day 0 of AZD1222 vaccination. The source is an adult in good health. The CDR3 runs from the conserved cysteine through the conserved F or W. The D gene is left open where the match is weak. Rows may omit the clone size; those that give it use once, few, many or a size class.

clone_size: .; v_call: TRBV28; j_call: TRBJ1-2; d_call: .; cdr3_aa: CASSTTGLYGYTF; cdr3_nt: TGTGCCAGCAGTACCACGGGGCTCTATGGCTACACCTTC
clone_size: .; v_call: TRBV6-5; j_call: TRBJ1-1; d_call: .; cdr3_aa: CATTRGGGTEAFF; cdr3_nt: TGTGCCACCACTCGAGGGGGAGGCACTGAAGCTTTCTTT
clone_size: .; v_call: TRBV6-1; j_call: TRBJ1-2; d_call: .; cdr3_aa: CASSEASTGYYGYTF; cdr3_nt: TGTGCCAGCAGTGAAGCTTCAACAGGGTACTATGGCTACACCTTC
clone_size: few; v_call: TRBV12-3/TRBV12-4; j_call: TRBJ2-5; d_call: .; cdr3_aa: CASRSLGAQHF; cdr3_nt: TGTGCCAGCAGAAGTTTGGGGGCTCAGCACTTC
clone_size: .; v_call: TRBV30; j_call: TRBJ2-1; d_call: TRBD2; cdr3_aa: CAWSELAAYNEQFF; cdr3_nt: TGTGCCTGGAGTGAACTAGCGGCCTACAATGAGCAGTTCTTC
clone_size: few; v_call: TRBV7-9; j_call: TRBJ2-1; d_call: TRBD2; cdr3_aa: CASSLKGVSGGWYEQFF; cdr3_nt: TGTGCCAGCAGCTTAAAAGGGGTTAGCGGGGGGTGGTATGAGCAGTTCTTC
clone_size: .; v_call: TRBV2; j_call: TRBJ1-1; d_call: .; cdr3_aa: CASRRFNTEAFF; cdr3_nt: TGTGCCAGCAGACGGTTTAACACTGAAGCTTTCTTT
clone_size: .; v_call: TRBV7-2; j_call: TRBJ1-3; d_call: TRBD1; cdr3_aa: CASTQQGGRNTIYF; cdr3_nt: TGTGCCAGCACCCAACAGGGGGGTAGAAACACCATATATTTT
clone_size: few; v_call: TRBV6-6; j_call: TRBJ1-4; d_call: .; cdr3_aa: CASSLQGATNEKLFF; cdr3_nt: TGTGCCAGCAGTTTACAGGGTGCAACTAATGAAAAACTGTTTTTT
clone_size: .; v_call: TRBV2; j_call: TRBJ2-1; d_call: .; cdr3_aa: CASSVRLYNEQFF; cdr3_nt: TGTGCCAGCAGTGTCCGGCTGTACAATGAGCAGTTCTTC
clone_size: .; v_call: TRBV10-2; j_call: TRBJ2-2; d_call: .; cdr3_aa: CASNRQTNTGELFF; cdr3_nt: TGCGCCAGCAACAGGCAGACCAACACCGGGGAGCTGTTTTTT
clone_size: .; v_call: TRBV15; j_call: TRBJ1-5; d_call: .; cdr3_aa: CATSGILDQPQHF; cdr3_nt: TGTGCCACCTCCGGGATTCTCGATCAGCCCCAGCATTTT
clone_size: .; v_call: TRBV4-1; j_call: TRBJ1-5; d_call: TRBD1; cdr3_aa: CASSQSTGARNQPQHF; cdr3_nt: TGCGCCAGCAGCCAATCCACAGGGGCGCGCAATCAGCCCCAGCATTTT
clone_size: .; v_call: TRBV5-6; j_call: TRBJ2-2; d_call: .; cdr3_aa: CASSLNGELFF; cdr3_nt: TGTGCCAGCAGCCTAAACGGGGAGCTGTTTTTT
clone_size: .; v_call: TRBV3-1/TRBV3-2; j_call: TRBJ2-5; d_call: .; cdr3_aa: CASSQAPSTQYF; cdr3_nt: TGTGCCAGCAGCCAGGCCCCTTCCACCCAGTACTTC
clone_size: .; v_call: TRBV29-1; j_call: TRBJ2-5; d_call: TRBD2; cdr3_aa: CSVPGLAGGPRETQYF; cdr3_nt: TGCAGCGTTCCGGGACTAGCGGGGGGGCCTCGGGAGACCCAGTACTTC
clone_size: .; v_call: TRBV27; j_call: TRBJ2-5; d_call: TRBD1; cdr3_aa: CASRRGQSQETQYF; cdr3_nt: TGTGCCAGCAGACGGGGACAGAGCCAAGAGACCCAGTACTTC